One and the same sample provided the 3 T cell receptor beta chains below, sequenced in a study of blood T cell repertoires in COVID-19. The repertoire was sequenced with immunoSEQ multiplex PCR; TCRdb's copy has only in-frame clones and lacks some. The sample gives 650,000 to 800,000 clones, approximately 90% of which show up once; more than 0.25% is in the top ten. The sequencing input was peripheral blood. Every receptor here comes from a woman in her late teens or twenties with acute or convalescent COVID-19.

The CDR3 sequence: CASSQERVSGNTIYF. The CDR3 nucleotides read TGTGCCAGCAGCCAAGAGAGGGTCTCTGGAAACACCATATATTTT. This chain uses TRBV4-2 with TRBJ1-3; no clear D gene. Trimming took 0 bases from V and 0 from J, leaving 6 bases between them. CDR1 is LGHNA, CDR2 YNFKEQ, per germline. The CDR3 contains 15 residues.

This clone came up once. The chain joins TRBV7-2 to TRBJ1-5; the D gene is possibly TRBD1 (6 bases). The CDR3 sequence is 15 residues long. Germline lookup yields CDR1 SGHTA and CDR2 FQGNSA. Trimming pared 6 bases from V and 7 bases from J, leaving 19 bases between. The CDR3 sequence: CASSLDSSRPQPQHF. The CDR3 DNA reads TGTGCCAGCAGTTTGGACAGCAGCCGGCCCCAGCCCCAGCATTTT.

The chain carries TRBV7-8 and TRBJ1-1; 7 bases line up with TRBD1. The CDR3 runs 17 residues. V shed 5 bases, J shed 5 bases, and the junction held 17 bases outside the gene matches. Germline CDR1 reads SGHVS; CDR2 reads FQNEAQ. The CDR3 here is CASSPRTRQGGWTEAFF. Written as DNA, the CDR3 is TGTGCCAGCAGCCCGAGGACTCGACAGGGAGGTTGGACTGAAGCTTTCTTT.